The 8 T cell receptor beta chains listed next were all sequenced from one sample in a study of OX40 agonist ivuxolimab in advanced cancers. Generated by immunoSEQ multiplex PCR, the TCRdb table keeps only in-frame clones and is missing some. This table holds 68,000 or so clones, around nine tenths found once. The sequences come from CD4+ or CD8+ T cells sorted from blood, collected in a trial of the OX40 agonist ivuxolimab. Source of these receptors: an adult with an advanced solid tumor such as melanoma, head and neck, liver or kidney cancer.

V usage is TRBV7-2 and J usage is TRBJ2-6; D is undetermined. The CDR3 sequence is 15 residues long. V lost 0 bases to trimming and J lost 0 bases, with 3 bases between them. The germline V gene has CDR1 SGHTA and CDR2 FQGNSA. CDR3 amino acids: CASSLAASGANVLTF. The CDR3 DNA follows: TGTGCCAGCAGCTTAGCAGCCTCTGGGGCCAACGTCCTGACTTTC.

This clone was counted once. CDR3 coding DNA: TGTGCCAGCAGTTTAAAAAGTGCGGCAGGTAATTCTAAGCAGTACTTC. Translated: CASSLKSAAGNSKQYF. V gene TRBV27 combines with J gene TRBJ2-7, with D hard to call. CDR3 size: 16 residues. Germline CDR1 and CDR2: MNHEY and SMNVEV (reference sequence). The V gene lost 2 bases and the J gene lost 8 bases, with 22 bases spanning the gap.

The rearrangement links TRBV5-4 to TRBJ2-2; no firm D call. V lost 1 base to trimming and J lost 1 base, with 5 bases between them. This CDR3 spans 14 amino acids. Germline V CDR1 and CDR2: SGHNT, YYREEE (reference sequence). CDR3 bases: TGTGCCAGCAGCTTGTTCGGGAACACCGGGGAGCTGTTTTTT. This encodes CASSLFGNTGELFF.

V gene TRBV27 combines with J gene TRBJ1-6; D is possibly TRBD1 (6 bases). CDR3 length: 14 residues. Trimming took 8 bases from V and 8 from J, leaving 16 bases between them. Looked up from germline, CDR1 is MNHEY and CDR2 is SMNVEV (reference sequence). The CDR3 reads CASGTTGFHSPLHF. CDR3 DNA sequence: TGTGCCAGCGGCACCACAGGGTTCCATTCACCCCTCCACTTT.

This rearrangement joins TRBV19 to TRBJ1-1; a possible D gene is TRBD1 (5 bases). The germline V and J ends were trimmed by 6 bases and 0 bases, with 20 bases remaining between them. CDR1 is LNHDA, CDR2 SQIVND, per germline (reference sequence). The CDR3 totals 17 residues. The CDR3 DNA is TGTGCCAGTAGCAGCGGGGCCCAAAGAATAATGAACACTGAAGCTTTCTTT. Its translation is CASSSGAQRIMNTEAFF.

The rearrangement joins TRBV7-2 to TRBJ2-1; D remains ambiguous. Trimming took 1 base from V and 7 from J, leaving 11 bases between them. The CDR3 loop spans 14 amino acids. CDR1 and CDR2 from the germline V gene are SGHTA and FQGNSA. This CDR3 is CASSLEYHVNEQFF. CDR3 DNA sequence: TGTGCCAGCAGCTTAGAATATCATGTGAATGAGCAGTTCTTC.

This sequence joins TRBV11-3 and TRBJ1-5; D unresolved. Per the germline V gene, CDR1 is SGHNT and CDR2 is YENEEA. The V and J ends lost 5 bases and 3 bases respectively, with 5 bases between them. The CDR3 sequence is 12 residues long. The CDR3 here is CASSRFNQPQHF. CDR3 DNA: TGTGCCAGCAGCCGTTTCAATCAGCCCCAGCATTTT.

The V and J genes are TRBV5-1 and TRBJ1-4, with D uncertain. The CDR3 contains 15 residues. The V end lost 1 base, the J end lost 4 bases, and 11 bases lay between the germline ends. Germline lookup yields CDR1 SGHRS and CDR2 YFSETQ. The CDR3 reads CASSLSGRGNEKLFF. For the CDR3, the DNA is TGCGCCAGCAGCTTGAGTGGGCGAGGTAATGAAAAACTGTTTTTT.